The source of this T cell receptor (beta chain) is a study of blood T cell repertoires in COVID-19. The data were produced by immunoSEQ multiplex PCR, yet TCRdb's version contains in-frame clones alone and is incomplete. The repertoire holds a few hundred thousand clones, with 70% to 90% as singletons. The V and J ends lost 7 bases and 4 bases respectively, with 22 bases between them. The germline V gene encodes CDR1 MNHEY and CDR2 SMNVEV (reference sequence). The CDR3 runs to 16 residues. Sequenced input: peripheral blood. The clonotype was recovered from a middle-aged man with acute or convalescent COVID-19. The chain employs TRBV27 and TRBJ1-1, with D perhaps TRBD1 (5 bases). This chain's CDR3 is CASKNSGSWGVTEAFF. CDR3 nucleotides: TGTGCCAGCAAGAATTCAGGGTCATGGGGTGTCACTGAAGCTTTCTTT.